Each of the 28 T cell receptor beta chains below was sequenced from the same sample in a study of beta chain features in type 1 diabetes. Reverse transcription of all isolated RNA meant that expressed TCRB transcripts were sequenced. Using immunoSEQ multiplex PCR, the repertoire was profiled, and TCRdb retains in-frame clones only, with some absent. There are 250,000 to 350,000 clones in the sample; more than 9.5% occur only once, and over 0.015% lies in the top ten. The sequencing input was naive CD4+ T cells from blood. Every receptor here comes from a woman in her 30s in good health.

This clone was observed a handful of times. The CDR3 DNA reads TGTGCCAGCAGCATTCAGGGGGCTCGGGAGACCCAGTACTTC. Amino acid sequence: CASSIQGARETQYF. This sequence joins TRBV7-2 and TRBJ2-5; 8 bases fit TRBD1. Germline trimming cut 5 bases from V and 5 bases from J; bases unmatched to any gene: 7. The CDR3 is made up of 14 amino acids. Germline V gene lookup returns CDR1 SGHTA and CDR2 FQGNSA.

This clone was picked up a small number of times. This sequence joins TRBV7-3 and TRBJ2-2; D gene unclear. This CDR3 is 13 amino acids long. CDR1 and CDR2 from the germline V gene are SGHTA and FQGTGA. The V end lost 2 bases, the J end lost 5 bases, and 6 bases lay between the germline ends. CDR3 DNA sequence: TGTGCCAGCAGCTTATTCGCGACCGGGGAGCTGTTTTTT. Residues: CASSLFATGELFF.

The rearrangement uses TRBV20-1 and TRBJ2-5; tentatively, D is TRBD2 (6 bases). CDR3 length: 11 residues. Trimming left V 7 bases short and J 4 bases short, with 10 bases between. Germline CDR1 and CDR2: DFQATT and SNEGSKA (reference sequence). This CDR3 is CSVMGGETQYF. CDR3 bases: TGCAGTGTTATGGGGGGAGAGACCCAGTACTTC.

The table lists this clone with many counts. The chain combines TRBV29-1 with TRBJ2-1; D may be TRBD1 (5 bases). The CDR3 sequence is 12 residues long. Germline CDR1 is SQVTM and CDR2 is ANQGSEA. V lost 1 base, J lost 8 bases, and 9 bases lay in between. CDR3 nucleotide sequence: TGCAGCGTTGAAGCCATCAGGGATGAGCAGTTCTTC. The encoded protein is CSVEAIRDEQFF.

This clone was found a few times. The chain links TRBV5-1 to TRBJ2-1; 7 bases line up with TRBD2. From germline, CDR1 is SGHRS and CDR2 YFSETQ. The junction had 7 bases not matched to a gene; V was cut back by 1 base and J by 6 bases. The CDR3 sequence is 15 residues long. The CDR3 bases are TGCGCCAGCAGCTTGTGGGCGGGAGAAGCCAATGAGCAGTTCTTC. Protein product: CASSLWAGEANEQFF.

The chain carries TRBV5-6 and TRBJ1-1, with TRBD1 matching 10 bases. The CDR3 contains 14 residues. V lost 4 bases and J lost 5; bases outside the gene matches: 5. Germline assignment: CDR1 SGHDT and CDR2 YYEEEE. CDR3 DNA: TGTGCCAGCAGCCAGACAGGGGGCAGGACTGAAGCTTTCTTT. Its translation: CASSQTGGRTEAFF.

The V call is TRBV7-9, the J call TRBJ2-7; D is unclear. V was cut by 3 bases and J by 0 bases, with 6 bases left in between. This CDR3 is 13 amino acids long. Germline values: CDR1 SEHNR, CDR2 FQNEAQ (reference sequence). The CDR3 protein is CASSLSASYEQYF. As DNA, the CDR3 is TGTGCCAGCAGCTTGAGCGCCTCCTACGAGCAGTACTTC.

This clone showed up just a few times. The gene calls are TRBV7-2 and TRBJ1-4, with 10 bases aligning to TRBD1. V was pared by 5 bases and J by 6 bases, with 6 bases of the junction left unmatched. In germline, CDR1 is SGHTA, CDR2 FQGNSA. The CDR3 spans 15 residues. CDR3 region: CASSPRTGGDEKLFF. CDR3 sequence (DNA): TGTGCCAGCAGCCCCCGGACAGGGGGTGATGAAAAACTGTTTTTT. Full variable domain (outside the CDR3, taken from reference TRBV7-2 and TRBJ1-4): GAGVSQSPSNKVTEKGKDVELRCDPISGHTALYWYRQSLGQGLEFLIYFQGNSAPDKSGLPSDRFSAERTGGSVSTLTIQRTQQEDSAVYLCASSPRTGGDEKLFFGSGTQLSVL.

This clone appeared a few times. The chain is built from TRBV6-1 and TRBJ2-2; D not certain. This CDR3 is built from 15 residues. Per the germline V gene, CDR1 is MNHNS and CDR2 is SASEGT. The ends were cut back, 10 bases at V and 0 bases at J, with 15 bases in the middle. CDR3 residues: CATIQFDPNTGELFF. Here the CDR3 DNA reads TGTGCCACCATTCAGTTTGATCCGAACACCGGGGAGCTGTTTTTT.

This clone was seen only a few times. The chain employs TRBV5-4 and TRBJ1-5; the match to TRBD1 covers 8 bases. CDR1 is SGHNT and CDR2 is YYREEE in the germline V gene (reference sequence). The V segment lost 0 bases and the J segment 5 bases; nucleotides outside the gene matches: 4. The CDR3 length is 15 residues. The CDR3 loop reads CASSLGQGADQPQHF. CDR3 nucleotides: TGTGCCAGCAGCTTGGGGCAGGGGGCCGATCAGCCCCAGCATTTT.

This clone was seen more than once but under ten times. This CDR3 is CASSLRGTSGGVRSETQYF. In nucleotides, the CDR3 is TGTGCCAGCAGCCTGCGGGGGACTAGCGGTGGGGTAAGATCGGAGACCCAGTACTTC. V and J are TRBV7-8 and TRBJ2-5; 11 bases align to TRBD2. Trimming took 5 bases from V and 5 from J; bases not matched to a gene: 19. The CDR3 length is 19 residues. Germline CDR1 reads SGHVS; CDR2 reads FQNEAQ.

A note on this clone: The same CDR3 arises from other DNA sequences in this sample as well. The CDR3 DNA is TGTGCCAGCTCACCACGGACAGGGGATGGCTACACCTTC. Translated: CASSPRTGDGYTF. The V and J genes are TRBV18 and TRBJ1-2; 9 bases are shared with TRBD1. V gave up 1 base and J gave up 6 bases; unmatched junction bases: 0. Germline loops: CDR1 KGHSH, CDR2 LQKENI. The CDR3 runs to 13 residues.

The chain carries TRBV9 and TRBJ2-5, with 9 nucleotides matching TRBD1. Germline V gene lookup returns CDR1 SGDLS and CDR2 YYNGEE. After removal of 0 bases from V and 3 bases from J, the junction contained 9 bases not matched to a gene. The CDR3 has 17 amino acids. CDR3 DNA: TGTGCCAGCAGCGTAGCCCCGGGACAGGGTACGGAAGAGACCCAGTACTTC. This codes for CASSVAPGQGTEETQYF.

The chain combines TRBV19 with TRBJ2-1; 9 nucleotides line up with TRBD2. This CDR3 contains 16 residues. With 5 bases clipped from V and 3 bases from J, the junction kept 8 bases outside the gene matches. Germline CDR1 reads LNHDA; CDR2 reads SQIVND (reference sequence). The CDR3 protein is CASSPTSGLVYNEQFF. In nucleotides, the CDR3 is TGTGCCAGTAGTCCGACTAGCGGTCTCGTCTACAATGAGCAGTTCTTC. Full variable domain (missing parts from reference TRBV19 and TRBJ2-1): DGGITQSPKYLFRKEGQNVTLSCEQNLNHDAMYWYRQDPGQGLRLIYYSQIVNDFQKGDIAEGYSVSREKKESFPLTVTSAQKNPTAFYLCASSPTSGLVYNEQFFGPGTRLTVL.

The chain uses TRBV6-4 and TRBJ1-1; unclear D gene. Trimming removed 4 bases at V and 1 base at J, with 7 bases between. This CDR3 comprises 13 residues. The germline V gene has CDR1 MRHNA and CDR2 SNTAGT. This chain's CDR3 is CASSATENTEAFF. CDR3 in DNA: TGTGCCAGCAGTGCCACAGAGAACACTGAAGCTTTCTTT.

The V gene is TRBV18, the J gene TRBJ2-7; D perhaps matches TRBD2 (5 bases). This CDR3 comprises 13 residues. Germline loops: CDR1 KGHSH, CDR2 LQKENI. The V and J ends lost 6 bases and 3 bases respectively, with 12 bases between them. CDR3 residues: CASSPGIDYEQYF. The CDR3 DNA reads as TGTGCCAGCTCTCCGGGGATCGACTACGAGCAGTACTTC.

The CDR3 is CASSLAALAGGKVNEQFF. The CDR3, as DNA: TGTGCCAGCAGCTTAGCCGCCCTAGCGGGAGGGAAAGTCAATGAGCAGTTCTTC. The chain uses TRBV7-2 and TRBJ2-1; 12 bases fit TRBD2. Germline V gene sequence: CDR1 SGHTA, CDR2 FQGNSA. J lost 6 bases, V lost 0 bases, and 9 bases had no gene match. CDR3 length: 18 amino acids.

The V and J genes are TRBV10-3 and TRBJ2-7; 10 positions agree with TRBD1. This CDR3 comprises 14 residues. V shed 7 bases and J 3 bases; nucleotides not matched to a gene: 6. Per germline, CDR1 ENHRY and CDR2 SYGVKD. Here the CDR3 DNA reads TGTGCCATCAACGGACAGGGGGACGTCTACGAGCAGTACTTC. Translation: CAINGQGDVYEQYF.

The chain employs TRBV29-1 and TRBJ2-7; 9 nucleotides match TRBD2. Per germline, CDR1 SQVTM and CDR2 ANQGSEA. V lost 4 bases to trimming and J lost 5 bases; unmatched junction nucleotides: 3. The CDR3 has 12 residues. The CDR3 spells CSVGGRENEQYF. The CDR3, as DNA: TGCAGCGTTGGCGGGAGGGAAAACGAGCAGTACTTC.

This clone has a handful of counts. The V gene is TRBV21-1, the J gene TRBJ2-3; the table calls TRBD1, which could not be checked here. TRBV21-1 is given as a pseudogene. The CDR3 runs to 14 residues. The DNA of the CDR3 is TGTGCCAGCAGCTCCCGGACAGGGGGAAGAACGCAGTATTTT. Residues: CASSSRTGGRTQYF.

In its sample, this clone was seen a few times. One end of the junction varies from germline; a read error may be responsible. This chain joins TRBV9 and TRBJ2-1; 7 bases map to TRBD1. The germline V gene has CDR1 SGDLS and CDR2 YYNGEE. The length of the CDR3 is 15 residues. Here the CDR3 DNA reads TGTGCCAGCAACGTAGGGGGCTCGTGGAACAATGAGCAGTTCTTC. As protein: CASNVGGSWNNEQFF.

The chain is built from TRBV18 and TRBJ2-1; 9 bases map to TRBD2. The germline CDR1 and CDR2 sequences are KGHSH and LQKENI. Losses at the gene ends were 3 bases for V and 0 bases for J; bases not matched to a gene: 6. The CDR3 has 17 amino acids. CDR3 sequence reads: CASSPLLAGSSYNEQFF. As DNA, the CDR3 is TGTGCCAGCTCACCCTTACTAGCGGGTAGCTCCTACAATGAGCAGTTCTTC.

This chain connects TRBV27 to TRBJ2-3, with D unclear. CDR1 and CDR2 (germline): MNHEY, SMNVEV (reference sequence). Trimming took off 3 bases at V and 5 bases at J, with 12 bases between the two ends. There are 14 residues in the CDR3. The CDR3 nucleotides are TGTGCCAGCAGTTTTCCGGGTATGGGAGATACGCAGTATTTT. As protein: CASSFPGMGDTQYF.

This clone turned up a few times. The V and J genes are TRBV5-6 and TRBJ2-1, with TRBD2 matching over 10 bases. With 2 bases clipped from V and 5 bases from J, the junction kept 4 bases outside the gene matches. The V gene's germline CDR1 is SGHDT and CDR2 YYEEEE. CDR3 length equals 15 residues. In DNA form, the CDR3 reads TGTGCCAGCAGCTTCCTAGCGGGAGTCGACAATGAGCAGTTCTTC. It encodes CASSFLAGVDNEQFF. Full variable domain (outside the CDR3, taken from reference TRBV5-6 and TRBJ2-1): DAGVTQSPTHLIKTRGQQVTLRCSPKSGHDTVSWYQQALGQGPQFIFQYYEEEERQRGNFPDRFSGHQFPNYSSELNVNALLLGDSALYLCASSFLAGVDNEQFFGPGTRLTVL.

This clone was seen more than once but under ten times. CDR3 region: CASSQGPTGRETQYF. For the CDR3, the DNA is TGTGCCAGCAGCCAAGGGCCCACAGGGCGGGAGACCCAGTACTTC. The genes are TRBV4-2 and TRBJ2-5; D is perhaps TRBD1 (6 bases). The length of the CDR3 is 15 residues. Germline loops: CDR1 LGHNA, CDR2 YNFKEQ. Between the trimmed V and J ends, which lost 1 base and 5 bases, there was a span of 14 bases.

There are a few counts of this clone. The rearrangement links TRBV9 to TRBJ2-1, with D perhaps matching TRBD2 (5 bases). The CDR3 is made up of 15 amino acids. CDR1 and CDR2 (germline): SGDLS, YYNGEE. With 1 base removed from V and 4 bases from J, the gap between germline ends came to 12 bases. Here the CDR3 reads CASSVTGNLYNEQFF. DNA for the CDR3: TGTGCCAGCAGCGTAACCGGGAATCTATACAATGAGCAGTTCTTC.

The chain uses TRBV5-1 and TRBJ2-1; tentatively, D is TRBD1 (5 bases). Germline CDR1 and CDR2: SGHRS and YFSETQ. The CDR3 covers 12 residues. The ends were cut back, 0 bases at V and 10 bases at J, with 8 bases in the middle. This chain's CDR3 is CASSLEWGEQFF. In DNA form, the CDR3 reads TGCGCCAGCAGCTTGGAATGGGGCGAGCAGTTCTTC.

The J gene is TRBJ2-7, the V gene TRBV28; TRBD2 aligns across 11 bases. Germline V gives CDR1 MDHEN, CDR2 SYDVKM. There are 15 residues in the CDR3. With V trimmed by 6 bases and J by 3 bases, 7 bases remained unmatched. In DNA form, the CDR3 reads TGTGCCAGCAGCCAAACTAGCGGGAGTTTCTACGAGCAGTACTTC. This sequence encodes CASSQTSGSFYEQYF.